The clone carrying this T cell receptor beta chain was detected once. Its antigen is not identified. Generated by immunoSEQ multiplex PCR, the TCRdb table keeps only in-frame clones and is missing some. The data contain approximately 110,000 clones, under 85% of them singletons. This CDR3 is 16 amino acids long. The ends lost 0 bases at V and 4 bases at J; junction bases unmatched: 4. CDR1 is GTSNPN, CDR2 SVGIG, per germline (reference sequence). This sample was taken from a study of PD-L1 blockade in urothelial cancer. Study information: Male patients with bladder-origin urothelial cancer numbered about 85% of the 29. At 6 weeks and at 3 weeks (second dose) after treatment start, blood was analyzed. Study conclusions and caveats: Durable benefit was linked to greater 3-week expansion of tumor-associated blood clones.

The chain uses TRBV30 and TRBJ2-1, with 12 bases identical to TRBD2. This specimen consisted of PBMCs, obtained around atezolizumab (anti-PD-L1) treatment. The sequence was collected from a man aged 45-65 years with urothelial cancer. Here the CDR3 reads CAWSVKGLAGYNEQFF. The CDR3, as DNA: TGTGCCTGGAGTGTCAAGGGACTAGCGGGTTACAATGAGCAGTTCTTC.